Below are 13 T cell receptor beta chains sequenced from a single sample in a study of blood T cell repertoires in COVID-19. Produced via immunoSEQ multiplex PCR; TCRdb's table is partial and in-frame only. The table shows approximately 150,000 clones, with approximately 93% occurring only once. Sequenced: peripheral blood. These TCRs come from a woman in her sixties with COVID-19, enrolled during active disease.

This chain joins TRBV5-1 and TRBJ1-3; D is unresolved. The CDR3 has 14 amino acids. V lost 3 bases to trimming and J lost 0 bases, with 7 bases between them. The germline V gene encodes CDR1 SGHRS and CDR2 YFSETQ. Written as DNA, the CDR3 is TGCGCCAGCAGCTCCCCCAGCTCTGGAAACACCATATATTTT. Translated, it gives CASSSPSSGNTIYF. Full variable domain (outside the CDR3, taken from reference TRBV5-1 and TRBJ1-3): KAGVTQTPRYLIKTRGQQVTLSCSPISGHRSVSWYQQTPGQGLQFLFEYFSETQRNKGNFPGRFSGRQFSNSRSEMNVSTLELGDSALYLCASSSPSSGNTIYFGEGSWLTVV.

This chain uses TRBV19 with TRBJ2-5; the D gene is possibly TRBD2 (5 bases). Germline values: CDR1 LNHDA, CDR2 SQIVND (reference sequence). The CDR3 sequence is 12 residues long. V shed 2 bases and J shed 8 bases, with 9 bases lying between them. The CDR3 loop is CASSISGGTQYF. CDR3 DNA: TGTGCCAGTAGTATATCTGGAGGAACCCAGTACTTC.

The chain links TRBV5-1 to TRBJ2-7; 7 bases are shared with TRBD1. V gave up 3 bases and J gave up 1 base; unmatched junction bases: 13. Germline V lookup: CDR1 SGHRS, CDR2 YFSETQ. The CDR3 totals 17 residues. This CDR3 is CASSSGRLTGMSYEQYF. The CDR3 DNA follows: TGCGCCAGCAGCTCGGGACGACTGACAGGGATGTCCTACGAGCAGTACTTC.

This CDR3 is CASSLGGTGGEKLFF. The DNA for the CDR3 is TGTGCCAGCAGCTTGGGAGGGACAGGGGGTGAAAAACTGTTTTTT. This chain connects TRBV5-4 to TRBJ1-4; 11 bases are a match to TRBD1. Germline V gene data show CDR1 as SGHNT and CDR2 as YYREEE (reference sequence). The CDR3 has 15 amino acids. J gave up 7 bases and V 0 bases, and 2 bases lay outside the gene matches.

This chain links TRBV7-2 with TRBJ1-2; 12 nucleotides align to TRBD1. The CDR3 is 14 residues long. V lost 3 bases to trimming and J lost 8 bases; unmatched junction nucleotides: 4. Germline assignment: CDR1 SGHTA and CDR2 FQGNSA. This chain's CDR3 is CASSLGQGARGYTF. The CDR3 bases are TGTGCCAGCAGCTTGGGACAGGGGGCGAGGGGCTACACCTTC.

V gene TRBV10-3 combines with J gene TRBJ1-1; TRBD1 is a possible D gene (5 bases). The CDR3 contains 12 residues. Germline-derived CDR1 and CDR2 are ENHRY and SYGVKD. The germline V and J ends were trimmed by 2 bases and 7 bases, with 8 bases remaining between them. The CDR3 here is CAISEGRGEAFF. CDR3 coding DNA: TGTGCCATCAGTGAGGGGAGGGGTGAAGCTTTCTTT.

This clone was counted once. The V call is TRBV15, the J call TRBJ1-2; 7 nucleotides line up with TRBD1. Germline CDR1 reads LNHNV; CDR2 reads YYDKDF (reference sequence). CDR3 size: 15 residues. The J segment lost 3 bases and the V segment lost 3 bases, leaving 7 bases of the junction unmatched. CDR3 sequence (DNA): TGTGCCACCAGCAGCCCGGGACAGCCATACTATGGCTACACCTTC. It yields the protein CATSSPGQPYYGYTF.

The V gene is TRBV4-3, the J gene TRBJ1-3; TRBD1 might be the D (6 bases). V was pared by 3 bases and J by 2 bases, with 11 bases between. Germline V gene data show CDR1 as LGHNA and CDR2 as YSLEER. The CDR3 has 15 amino acids. The CDR3 region is CASSQATGPGNTIYF. The CDR3, as DNA: TGCGCCAGCAGCCAGGCTACAGGGCCTGGAAACACCATATATTTT.

The chain recombines TRBV7-3 with TRBJ1-6; TRBD1 matches at 7 bases. CDR1 and CDR2 (germline): SGHTA, FQGTGA. The CDR3 consists of 13 residues. The V and J ends lost 6 bases and 8 bases, in that order; junction bases with no gene match: 4. The CDR3 bases are TGTGCCAGCAGTACTACAGGGGATTCACCCCTCCACTTT. It is translated as CASSTTGDSPLHF. The whole variable domain, filled in from reference TRBV7-3 and TRBJ1-6, reads GAGVSQTPSNKVTEKGKYVELRCDPISGHTALYWYRQSLGQGPEFLIYFQGTGAADDSGLPNDRFFAVRPEGSVSTLKIQRTERGDSAVYLCASSTTGDSPLHFGNGTRLTVT.

The chain combines TRBV4-3 with TRBJ2-7; D possibly corresponds to TRBD2 (6 bases). The germline V gene has CDR1 LGHNA and CDR2 YSLEER. V was clipped by 1 base and J by 6 bases, with 16 bases between them. The CDR3 loop spans 15 amino acids. The CDR3 protein is CASSQGTRGEVEQYF. In DNA form, the CDR3 reads TGCGCCAGCAGCCAAGGCACGCGGGGTGAGGTCGAGCAGTACTTC.

This clone appeared a single time. V and J are TRBV9 and TRBJ2-7, with D tentatively TRBD2 (6 bases). V was pared by 0 bases and J by 5 bases, with 18 bases between. This CDR3 is built from 16 residues. From germline, CDR1 is SGDLS and CDR2 YYNGEE. In DNA form, the CDR3 reads TGTGCCAGCAGCGTAGGGAGGGGTAGGCTGGTCGACGAGCAGTACTTC. Residues: CASSVGRGRLVDEQYF.

V usage is TRBV12-5 and J usage is TRBJ1-5, with D uncertain. Per the germline V gene, CDR1 is LGHNT and CDR2 is FRNRAP. Between the trimmed V and J ends, which lost 7 bases and 0 bases, there was a span of 13 bases. This CDR3 is built from 15 residues. This chain's CDR3 is CASAPRLLSNQPQHF. The CDR3 DNA follows: TGTGCTAGTGCCCCCCGGTTACTTAGCAATCAGCCCCAGCATTTT.

This clone was seen a few times. The chain carries TRBV19 and TRBJ1-5; possible D gene TRBD1, 5 bases. Per germline, CDR1 LNHDA and CDR2 SQIVND (reference sequence). There are 15 residues in the CDR3. V gave up 3 bases and J gave up 4 bases, with 13 bases separating them. CDR3 nucleotide sequence: TGTGCCAGTAGTATTTATGGGGCGCGGAATCAGCCCCAGCATTTT. It specifies CASSIYGARNQPQHF.